These 24 T cell receptor beta chains share one sample of origin, sequenced in a study of CD8 T cells in ankylosing spondylitis. Their specific antigens are unknown. Study observations and caveats: Blood of patients with ankylosing spondylitis appeared to be characterized by a TCR beta motif of seven or eight highly homologous variants.

TCRdb ran MiXCR on the 5' RACE reads and lists one entry per CDR3 protein. Of under 850,000 distinct CDR3 sequences listed, under 20% are singletons. The sequencing input was blood, either unsorted or a sorted T cell fraction (not recorded which). The receptors come from a male donor with ankylosing spondylitis.

This clonotype was detected only a few times. The CDR3: CSASKGATSYEQYF. CDR3 bases: TGCAGTGCCTCCAAGGGGGCCACCTCCTACGAGCAGTACTTC. The chain recombines TRBV20-1 with TRBJ2-7; TRBD1 matches at 7 bases. Germline V gene sequence: CDR1 DFQATT, CDR2 SNEGSKA (reference sequence). This CDR3 has 14 amino acids. The V and J ends lost 6 bases and 0 bases, in that order; junction bases with no gene match: 8.

This clonotype was picked up a small number of times. DNA of the CDR3: TGTGCCAGCAGTACCTGGACTAGCGGGAAGACAAATGAGCAGTTCTTC. Protein: CASSTWTSGKTNEQFF. The chain recombines TRBV12-3 or TRBV12-4 with TRBJ2-1, with 12 bases identical to TRBD2. CDR3 size: 16 residues. V dropped 5 bases and J dropped 7; count of bases not matched to a gene: 9.

The chain links TRBV5-1 to TRBJ2-1, with D maybe TRBD2 (6 bases). Germline assignment: CDR1 SGHRS and CDR2 YFSETQ. This CDR3 has 16 amino acids. Between the trimmed V and J ends, which lost 4 bases and 5 bases, there was a span of 19 bases. CDR3 sequence reads: CASSRSGREKDNEQFF. In nucleotides, the CDR3 is TGCGCCAGCAGCCGGTCAGGACGGGAGAAGGACAATGAGCAGTTCTTC.

This clonotype was counted between two and nine times. The chain combines TRBV27 with TRBJ2-1; the match to TRBD2 covers 7 bases. In germline, CDR1 is MNHEY, CDR2 SMNVEV (reference sequence). J was trimmed by 6 bases and V by 4 bases; bases with no gene match: 12. The CDR3 runs to 16 residues. The CDR3: CASSYRGGSYRNEQFF. CDR3 bases: TGTGCCAGCAGTTATAGGGGCGGGAGTTACCGCAATGAGCAGTTCTTC.

The rearrangement uses TRBV12-3 or TRBV12-4 and TRBJ1-1; 9 bases align to TRBD1. The CDR3 covers 15 residues. V shed 6 bases and J 4 bases; nucleotides not matched to a gene: 9. The CDR3 is CASSMRTGEATEAFF. The CDR3 nucleotides are TGTGCCAGCAGCATGAGGACAGGGGAGGCCACTGAAGCTTTCTTT.

CDR3 sequence (DNA): TGCAGTTCCGGGTCCGGGGATTCACCCCTCCACTTT. Encoded protein: CSSGSGDSPLHF. The gene calls are TRBV20-1 and TRBJ1-6, with D uncertain. The CDR3 runs 12 residues. The germline V gene has CDR1 DFQATT and CDR2 SNEGSKA (reference sequence). Between the trimmed V and J ends, which lost 8 bases and 8 bases, there was a span of 13 bases.

The chain joins TRBV20-1 to TRBJ2-2; 7 bases line up with TRBD2. There are 17 residues in the CDR3. Germline V gene data show CDR1 as DFQATT and CDR2 as SNEGSKA (reference sequence). V dropped 2 bases and J dropped 2; count of bases not matched to a gene: 11. The CDR3 here is CSARNVAGETNTGELFF. CDR3 DNA sequence: TGCAGTGCTAGAAATGTGGCGGGGGAAACTAACACCGGGGAGCTGTTTTTT.

This clonotype was counted between two and nine times. This rearrangement joins TRBV15 to TRBJ2-2; no reliable D call. The CDR3 is 17 amino acids. Germline V gene data show CDR1 as LNHNV and CDR2 as YYDKDF (reference sequence). V was clipped by 1 base and J by 1 base, with 13 bases between them. The CDR3 region is CATSRAPLGWNTGELFF. The CDR3 DNA reads as TGTGCCACCAGCAGAGCCCCTCTCGGGTGGAACACCGGGGAGCTGTTTTTT. Drawing the rest from reference TRBV15 and TRBJ2-2, the complete variable domain is DAMVIQNPRYQVTQFGKPVTLSCSQTLNHNVMYWYQQKSSQAPKLLFHYYDKDFNNEADTPDNFQSRRPNTSFCFLDIRSPGLGDTAMYLCATSRAPLGWNTGELFFGEGSRLTVL.

The V call is TRBV5-1, the J call TRBJ2-5; 11 nucleotides line up with TRBD2. The V segment lost 4 bases and the J segment 4 bases; nucleotides outside the gene matches: 9. CDR1 is SGHRS and CDR2 is YFSETQ in the germline V gene. The CDR3 is made up of 16 amino acids. This CDR3 reads CASSLAGTSGGETQYF. In DNA, the CDR3 is TGCGCCAGCAGCCTAGCAGGGACTAGCGGAGGAGAGACCCAGTACTTC. Full variable domain (remainder filled in from reference TRBV5-1 and TRBJ2-5): KAGVTQTPRYLIKTRGQQVTLSCSPISGHRSVSWYQQTPGQGLQFLFEYFSETQRNKGNFPGRFSGRQFSNSRSEMNVSTLELGDSALYLCASSLAGTSGGETQYFGPGTRLLVL.

This clonotype occurred a few times. The chain couples TRBV20-1 to TRBJ1-2, with a weak D call TRBD1 (5 bases). V shed 0 bases and J shed 2 bases, with 16 bases lying between them. This CDR3 region has 16 residues. Germline V CDR1 and CDR2: DFQATT, SNEGSKA (reference sequence). This CDR3 reads CSARDWGTTANYGYTF. CDR3 sequence (DNA): TGCAGTGCTAGAGATTGGGGAACGACAGCGAACTATGGCTACACCTTC.

In this sample, this clonotype turned up many times. This chain joins TRBV25-1 and TRBJ2-3; 10 bases are shared with TRBD2. J gave up 0 bases and V 6 bases, and 6 bases lay outside the gene matches. The germline V gene has CDR1 MGHDK and CDR2 SYGVNS. The CDR3 extends over 16 amino acids. The CDR3 DNA reads TGTGCCAGCAGCCCCGGACTAGCGGTTAGCACAGATACGCAGTATTTT. It codes for CASSPGLAVSTDTQYF.

This clonotype was picked up a small number of times. The chain joins TRBV12-3 or TRBV12-4 to TRBJ1-3; D is unresolved. The length of the CDR3 is 15 residues. Trimming took off 0 bases at V and 3 bases at J, with 9 bases between the two ends. The CDR3 spells CASSLAFGDGNTIYF. Here the CDR3 DNA reads TGTGCCAGCAGTTTAGCTTTCGGTGATGGAAACACCATATATTTT.

V and J are TRBV5-1 and TRBJ2-1; D may match TRBD1 or TRBD2 (5 bases each). V dropped 0 bases and J dropped 6 bases, with 13 bases sitting between them. Per the germline V gene, CDR1 is SGHRS and CDR2 is YFSETQ. The CDR3 contains 15 residues. CDR3 amino acids: CASSLVVGGVNEQFF. The CDR3 nucleotides are TGCGCCAGCAGCTTGGTGGTTGGGGGTGTCAATGAGCAGTTCTTC. Looking up the rest from reference TRBV5-1 and TRBJ2-1 gives the full variable domain: KAGVTQTPRYLIKTRGQQVTLSCSPISGHRSVSWYQQTPGQGLQFLFEYFSETQRNKGNFPGRFSGRQFSNSRSEMNVSTLELGDSALYLCASSLVVGGVNEQFFGPGTRLTVL.

The CDR3 region has the DNA TGTGCCAGCAGTTCGGCCATGGGGAAGCAGTACTTC. As protein: CASSSAMGKQYF. V and J are TRBV12-3 or TRBV12-4 and TRBJ2-7, with no clear D. The ends were cut back, 4 bases at V and 8 bases at J, with 12 bases in the middle. The CDR3 is 12 residues long.

The J gene is TRBJ2-2, the V gene TRBV7-6; 10 bases map to TRBD1. V lost 1 base to trimming and J lost 5 bases; unmatched junction nucleotides: 7. The CDR3 has 17 amino acids. CDR1 is SGHVS, CDR2 FNYEAQ, per germline. The CDR3 protein is CASSLVPGTGVTGELFF. The DNA of the CDR3 is TGTGCCAGCAGCTTAGTACCCGGGACAGGGGTTACCGGGGAGCTGTTTTTT.

This sequence joins TRBV9 and TRBJ2-1, with D possibly TRBD2 on 6 matching bases. Germline lookup yields CDR1 SGDLS and CDR2 YYNGEE. The CDR3 spans 14 residues. V was trimmed by 4 bases and J by 6 bases, leaving 14 bases between them. Written as DNA, the CDR3 is TGTGCCAGCAGCCCATCGGCGGGGAGCAATGAGCAGTTCTTC. This codes for CASSPSAGSNEQFF. The entire variable domain, with the rest obtained from reference TRBV9 and TRBJ2-1, is as follows: DSGVTQTPKHLITATGQRVTLRCSPRSGDLSVYWYQQSLDQGLQFLIQYYNGEERAKGNILERFSAQQFPDLHSELNLSSLELGDSALYFCASSPSAGSNEQFFGPGTRLTVL.

The genes are TRBV10-3 and TRBJ2-3, with D unclear. The CDR3 runs 11 residues. In germline, CDR1 is ENHRY, CDR2 SYGVKD. V lost 6 bases, J lost 6 bases, and 7 bases lay in between. This CDR3 reads CAIRNVDTQYF. CDR3 coding DNA: TGTGCCATCAGAAACGTCGATACGCAGTATTTT.

This chain links TRBV11-2 with TRBJ2-3; 7 bases are shared with TRBD2. The CDR3 spans 15 residues. V was clipped by 0 bases and J by 2 bases; unmatched bases: 2. The germline V gene has CDR1 SGHAT and CDR2 FQNNGV. The CDR3 protein is CASSLETSHTDTQYF. In nucleotides, the CDR3 is TGTGCCAGCAGCTTAGAGACTAGCCACACAGATACGCAGTATTTT.

In its sample, this clonotype was seen a few times. The J gene is TRBJ1-1, the V gene TRBV24-1; tentative D call: TRBD1 (6 bases). The CDR3 is made up of 15 amino acids. Germline V gene lookup returns CDR1 KGHDR and CDR2 SFDVKD. The V and J ends lost 4 bases and 1 base respectively, with 12 bases between them. The CDR3 DNA is TGTGCCACCAGTGACCCGGACAGTAAGAACACTGAAGCTTTCTTT. It specifies CATSDPDSKNTEAFF.

The V call is TRBV10-3, the J call TRBJ2-6, with D possibly being TRBD1 (6 bases). CDR3 length: 13 residues. Germline values: CDR1 ENHRY, CDR2 SYGVKD. Trimming cost V 8 bases and J 1 base, with 6 bases left between them. The CDR3 bases are TGTGCCATCGGACAGTCTGGGGCCAACGTCCTGACTTTC. Translation gives CAIGQSGANVLTF.

CDR3 DNA sequence: TGTGCCAGCAGTGACGGGAGAACTAGCGGGAGGAGTAGGTATGAGCAGTTCTTC. This codes for CASSDGRTSGRSRYEQFF. The rearrangement links TRBV6-2 or TRBV6-3 to TRBJ2-1, with 12 bases that match TRBD2. With V trimmed by 5 bases and J by 8 bases, 16 bases remained unmatched. The CDR3 loop spans 18 amino acids. Germline V CDR1 and CDR2: MNHEY, SVGEGT.

This clonotype was observed a handful of times. The V gene is TRBV15, the J gene TRBJ2-5, with 13 bases fitting TRBD2. Trimming cost V 0 bases and J 5 bases; bases outside gene matches: 3. Germline CDR1 LNHNV, CDR2 YYDKDF (reference sequence). CDR3 length: 16 amino acids. CDR3 sequence: CATSRDQTSGGETQYF. In nucleotides, the CDR3 is TGTGCCACCAGCAGAGATCAGACTAGCGGGGGGGAGACCCAGTACTTC.

This clonotype has just a few counts. The rearrangement links TRBV29-1 to TRBJ1-5; D may be TRBD1 (6 bases). This CDR3 spans 13 amino acids. V dropped 3 bases and J dropped 11 bases, with 17 bases sitting between them. Germline V gives CDR1 SQVTM, CDR2 ANQGSEA. This chain's CDR3 is CSVDVGRGEAQHF. The CDR3 bases are TGCAGCGTTGATGTTGGCAGGGGCGAAGCCCAGCATTTT.

The rearrangement uses TRBV12-3 or TRBV12-4 and TRBJ1-5; possible D gene TRBD1, 6 bases. The CDR3 length is 16 residues. Trimming cost V 6 bases and J 5 bases, with 20 bases left between them. The CDR3 is CASRTGGAQGHQPQHF. CDR3 sequence (DNA): TGTGCCAGCAGAACCGGGGGGGCGCAGGGCCATCAGCCCCAGCATTTT.